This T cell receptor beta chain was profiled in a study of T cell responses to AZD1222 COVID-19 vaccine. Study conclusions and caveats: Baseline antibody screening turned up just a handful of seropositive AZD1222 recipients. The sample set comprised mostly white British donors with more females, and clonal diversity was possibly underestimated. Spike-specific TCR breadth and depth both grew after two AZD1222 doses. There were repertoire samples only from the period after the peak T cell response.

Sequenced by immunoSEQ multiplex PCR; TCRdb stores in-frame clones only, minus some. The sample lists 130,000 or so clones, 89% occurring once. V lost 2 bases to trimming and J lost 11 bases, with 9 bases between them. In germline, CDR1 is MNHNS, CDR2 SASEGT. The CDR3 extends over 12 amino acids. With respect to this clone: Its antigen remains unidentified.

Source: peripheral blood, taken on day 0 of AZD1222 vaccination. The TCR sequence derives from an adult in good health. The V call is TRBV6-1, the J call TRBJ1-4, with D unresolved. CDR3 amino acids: CASSEFWVKLFF. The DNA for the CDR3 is TGTGCCAGCAGTGAATTCTGGGTCAAACTGTTTTTT.